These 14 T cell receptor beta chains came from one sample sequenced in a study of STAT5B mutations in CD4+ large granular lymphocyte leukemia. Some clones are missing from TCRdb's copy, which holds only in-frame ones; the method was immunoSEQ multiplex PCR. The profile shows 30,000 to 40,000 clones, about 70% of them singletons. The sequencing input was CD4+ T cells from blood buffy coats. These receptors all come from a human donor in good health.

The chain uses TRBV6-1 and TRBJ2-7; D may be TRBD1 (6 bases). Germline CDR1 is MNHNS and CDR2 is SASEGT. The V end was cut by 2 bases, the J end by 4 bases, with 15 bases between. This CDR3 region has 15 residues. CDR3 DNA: TGTGCCAGCAGTGAATTTAGACAGGACCTATACGAGCAGTACTTC. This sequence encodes CASSEFRQDLYEQYF.

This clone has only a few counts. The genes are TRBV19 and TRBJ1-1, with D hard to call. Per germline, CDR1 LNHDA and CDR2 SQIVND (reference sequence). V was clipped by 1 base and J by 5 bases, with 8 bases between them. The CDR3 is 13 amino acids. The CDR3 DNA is TGTGCCAGTAGTATAGTGACGGGGACTGAAGCTTTCTTT. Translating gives CASSIVTGTEAFF.

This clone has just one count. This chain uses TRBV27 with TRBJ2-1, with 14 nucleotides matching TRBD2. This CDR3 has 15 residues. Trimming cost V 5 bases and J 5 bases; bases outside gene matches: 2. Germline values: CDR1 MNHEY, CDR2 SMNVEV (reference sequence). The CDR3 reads CASSRLAGGNNEQFF. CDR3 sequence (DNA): TGTGCCAGCAGTAGACTAGCGGGGGGGAACAATGAGCAGTTCTTC.

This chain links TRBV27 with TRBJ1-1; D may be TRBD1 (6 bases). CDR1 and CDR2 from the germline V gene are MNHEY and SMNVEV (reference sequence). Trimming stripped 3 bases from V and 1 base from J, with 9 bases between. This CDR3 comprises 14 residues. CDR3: CASSLGAQNTEAFF. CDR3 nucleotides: TGTGCCAGCAGTTTGGGGGCACAGAACACTGAAGCTTTCTTT.

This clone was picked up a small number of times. CDR3 sequence (DNA): TGTGCCAGCTCGGCCGGACAGGGGAGTTTGAACACTGAAGCTTTCTTT. Its protein product is CASSAGQGSLNTEAFF. The rearrangement links TRBV18 to TRBJ1-1, with 9 bases fitting TRBD1. This CDR3 has 16 amino acids. J was trimmed by 0 bases and V by 6 bases; bases with no gene match: 8. CDR1 KGHSH and CDR2 LQKENI come from the germline V gene.

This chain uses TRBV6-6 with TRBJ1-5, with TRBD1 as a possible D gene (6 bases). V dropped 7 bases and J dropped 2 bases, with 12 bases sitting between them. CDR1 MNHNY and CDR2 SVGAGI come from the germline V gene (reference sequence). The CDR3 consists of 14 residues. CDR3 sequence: CASNLPGGNQPQHF. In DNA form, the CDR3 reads TGTGCCAGCAACTTACCAGGGGGCAATCAGCCCCAGCATTTT.

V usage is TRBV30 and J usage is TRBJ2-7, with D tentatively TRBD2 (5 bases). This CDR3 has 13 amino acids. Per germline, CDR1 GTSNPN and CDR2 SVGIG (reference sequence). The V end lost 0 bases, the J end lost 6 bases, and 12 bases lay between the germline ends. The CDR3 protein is CAWSVRGSGEQYF. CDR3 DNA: TGTGCCTGGAGTGTACGGGGTTCGGGCGAGCAGTACTTC.

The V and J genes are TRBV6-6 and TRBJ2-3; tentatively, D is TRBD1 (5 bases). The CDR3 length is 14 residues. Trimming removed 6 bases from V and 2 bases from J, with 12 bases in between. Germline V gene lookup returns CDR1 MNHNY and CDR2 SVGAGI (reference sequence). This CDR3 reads CASRTQGSTDTQYF. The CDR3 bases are TGTGCCAGCAGGACTCAGGGTTCCACAGATACGCAGTATTTT.

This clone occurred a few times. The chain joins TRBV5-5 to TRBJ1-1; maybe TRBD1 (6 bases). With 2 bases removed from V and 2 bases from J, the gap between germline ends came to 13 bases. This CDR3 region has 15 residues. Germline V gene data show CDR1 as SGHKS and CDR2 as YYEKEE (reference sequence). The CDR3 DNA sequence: TGTGCCAGCAGCTTATGGGACACTAGAAACACTGAAGCTTTCTTT. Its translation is CASSLWDTRNTEAFF.

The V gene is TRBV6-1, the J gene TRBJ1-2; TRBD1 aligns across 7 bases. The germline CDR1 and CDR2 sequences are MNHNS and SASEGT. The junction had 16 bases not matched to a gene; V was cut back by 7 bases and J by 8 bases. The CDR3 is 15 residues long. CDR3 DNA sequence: TGTGCCAGCACCAGGGGGAGTCGTTTGACGGAAGGCTACACCTTC. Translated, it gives CASTRGSRLTEGYTF.

CDR3: CASSLRDRTSAQSNEKLFF. The CDR3 region has the DNA TGTGCCAGCAGCTTACGGGACAGGACTTCGGCCCAATCTAATGAAAAACTGTTTTTT. This chain uses TRBV7-8 with TRBJ1-4, with 8 nucleotides matching TRBD1. Germline V CDR1 and CDR2: SGHVS, FQNEAQ. The CDR3 contains 19 residues. V shed 2 bases, J shed 3 bases, and the junction held 14 bases outside the gene matches.

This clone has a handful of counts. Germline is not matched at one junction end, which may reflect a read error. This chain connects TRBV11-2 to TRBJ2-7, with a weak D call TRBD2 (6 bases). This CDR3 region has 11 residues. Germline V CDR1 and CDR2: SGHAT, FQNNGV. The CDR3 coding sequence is TGTGCCAGCAGCCCTGGGACTTTACCGATCTTC. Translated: CASSPGTLPIF.

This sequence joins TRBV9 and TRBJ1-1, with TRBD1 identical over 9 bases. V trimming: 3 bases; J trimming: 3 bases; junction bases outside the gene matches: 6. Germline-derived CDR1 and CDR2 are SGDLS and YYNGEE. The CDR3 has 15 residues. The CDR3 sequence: CASSGEDRGDTEAFF. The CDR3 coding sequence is TGTGCCAGCAGCGGGGAGGACAGGGGCGACACTGAAGCTTTCTTT.

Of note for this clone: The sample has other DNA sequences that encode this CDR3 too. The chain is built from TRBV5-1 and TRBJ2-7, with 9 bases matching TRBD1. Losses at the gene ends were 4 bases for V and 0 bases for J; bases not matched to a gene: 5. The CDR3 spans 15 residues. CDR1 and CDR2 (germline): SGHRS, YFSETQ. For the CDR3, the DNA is TGCGCCAGCAGCCTTGGACAGGGGAGCTCCTACGAGCAGTACTTC. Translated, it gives CASSLGQGSSYEQYF.